Listed here are 30 T cell receptor beta chains from one sample, sequenced in a study of regulatory T cells in long-lasting Graves disease. Arm-PCR of CDR3 regions and iRepertoire HTBI primers were the basis on which TCR beta libraries were built. One entry per CDR3 protein results from TCRdb running MiXCR on the multiplex PCR reads. The sample shows almost 450,000 distinct CDR3 sequences, around 15% of them seen only once. As for time point: newly diagnosed GD, antithyroid drugs for less than 3 months. PBMC-derived RNA was used for the TCR library. These same records also appear under a second study, on T cells in Graves' hyperthyroidism and ophthalmopathy.

The sequences come from peripheral blood mononuclear cells (PBMCs), collected at new diagnosis, from a patient treated with antithyroid drugs. Source of these receptors: a woman younger than 45 with Graves disease.

This clonotype was detected a few times. This may be a read error: a much more frequent sequence differs by one nucleotide. This chain links TRBV7-9 with TRBJ2-5; D is perhaps TRBD1 (5 bases). V gave up 1 base and J gave up 4 bases, with 7 bases separating them. This CDR3 spans 13 amino acids. Germline CDR1 is SEHNR and CDR2 is FQNEAQ (reference sequence). CDR3 in amino acids: CASSLETGETQYF. The DNA of the CDR3 is TGTGCCAGCAGCTTAGAAACAGGAGAGACCCAGTACTTC.

The V and J genes are TRBV6-5 and TRBJ2-1; 13 bases map to TRBD2. This CDR3 has 15 residues. V trimming: 4 bases; J trimming: 8 bases; junction bases outside the gene matches: 5. CDR1 and CDR2 (germline): MNHEY, SVGAGI. CDR3 sequence reads: CASSSGLAGKYEQFF. The CDR3 DNA sequence: TGTGCCAGCAGTTCGGGACTAGCGGGAAAGTATGAGCAGTTCTTC.

V gene TRBV4-3 combines with J gene TRBJ1-2; 7 bases are shared with TRBD1. V shed 0 bases and J 8 bases; nucleotides not matched to a gene: 6. Germline CDR1 and CDR2: LGHNA and YSLEER. The CDR3 has 14 residues. The CDR3 loop reads CASSQEFGGGGYTF. CDR3 bases: TGCGCCAGCAGCCAAGAATTCGGAGGGGGCGGCTACACCTTC.

The rearrangement joins TRBV20-1 to TRBJ2-5, with 7 bases matching TRBD2. The CDR3 loop spans 16 amino acids. V shed 2 bases and J 4 bases; nucleotides not matched to a gene: 13. Per the germline V gene, CDR1 is DFQATT and CDR2 is SNEGSKA (reference sequence). CDR3 DNA: TGCAGTGCTAGACGCAGCGGGACGATATACGTAGAGACCCAGTACTTC. Its translation: CSARRSGTIYVETQYF.

This clonotype was recorded at least ten times. V usage is TRBV7-2 and J usage is TRBJ2-7; 11 bases are a match to TRBD2. Germline V CDR1 and CDR2: SGHTA, FQGNSA. Trimming took 5 bases from V and 8 from J; bases not matched to a gene: 5. This CDR3 has 13 amino acids. DNA of the CDR3: TGTGCCAGCAGCCTTCTAGCGGGAGGAAAGCAGTACTTC. This encodes CASSLLAGGKQYF.

In this sample, this clonotype turned up many times. The V call is TRBV18, the J call TRBJ2-1; the match to TRBD2 covers 8 bases. Germline trimming cut 1 base from V and 15 bases from J; bases unmatched to any gene: 8. Germline V gene sequence: CDR1 KGHSH, CDR2 LQKENI. The CDR3 covers 13 residues. The chain's CDR3 is CASSPRRSGSLFF. The DNA of the CDR3 is TGTGCCAGCTCACCACGCCGGAGCGGGAGTTTGTTCTTC. The whole variable domain, filled in from reference TRBV18 and TRBJ2-1, reads NAGVMQNPRHLVRRRGQEARLRCSPMKGHSHVYWYRQLPEEGLKFMVYLQKENIIDESGMPKERFSAEFPKEGPSILRIQQVVRGDSAAYFCASSPRRSGSLFFGPGTRLTVL.

This clonotype appeared many times. The V call is TRBV10-3, the J call TRBJ2-3; D gene unclear. V was clipped by 2 bases and J by 2 bases, with 5 bases between them. CDR1 and CDR2 from the germline V gene are ENHRY and SYGVKD. This CDR3 has 13 amino acids. CDR3 loop: CAISEGPTDTQYF. In DNA form, the CDR3 reads TGTGCCATCAGTGAGGGGCCCACAGATACGCAGTATTTT.

This clonotype was seen a handful of times. The rearrangement links TRBV5-1 to TRBJ2-5; D gene unclear. The germline CDR1 and CDR2 sequences are SGHRS and YFSETQ. The V gene lost 0 bases and the J gene lost 4 bases, with 16 bases spanning the gap. This CDR3 is 16 amino acids long. The chain's CDR3 is CASSLGAFRDGETQYF. In DNA form, the CDR3 reads TGCGCCAGCAGCTTGGGGGCCTTCAGAGATGGAGAGACCCAGTACTTC. The full variable domain, with the rest looked up from reference TRBV5-1 and TRBJ2-5, is KAGVTQTPRYLIKTRGQQVTLSCSPISGHRSVSWYQQTPGQGLQFLFEYFSETQRNKGNFPGRFSGRQFSNSRSEMNVSTLELGDSALYLCASSLGAFRDGETQYFGPGTRLLVL.

In the case of this clonotype: One end of the junction varies from germline; a read error may be responsible. The V and J genes are TRBV20-1 and TRBJ2-4; 12 bases fit TRBD2. Per germline, CDR1 DFQATT and CDR2 SNEGSKA (reference sequence). The length of the CDR3 is 16 residues. CDR3 in amino acids: CSARLAGGWATNIQYF. CDR3 bases: TGCAGTGCTAGACTAGCGGGAGGGTGGGCCACAAACATTCAGTACTTC.

V is TRBV24-1 and J is TRBJ2-1; possible D gene TRBD2, 5 bases. This CDR3 has 16 amino acids. Germline CDR1 is KGHDR and CDR2 is SFDVKD. The ends were cut back, 7 bases at V and 2 bases at J, with 17 bases in the middle. The CDR3 bases are TGTGCCACCAGCTTGTCAGGCAGCGGAACCTACAATGAGCAGTTCTTC. Translation: CATSLSGSGTYNEQFF.

This clonotype was observed many times. This chain connects TRBV20-1 to TRBJ1-1; TRBD1 aligns across 11 bases. The CDR3 consists of 14 residues. Germline V gene lookup returns CDR1 DFQATT and CDR2 SNEGSKA (reference sequence). CDR3 in DNA: TGCAGCCCGGGACAGGGGGTATATGGCACTGAAGCTTTCTTT. Its translation: CSPGQGVYGTEAFF.

This clonotype has a count of ten or more. V usage is TRBV7-8 and J usage is TRBJ2-3, with TRBD2 matching 8 bases. The V gene's germline CDR1 is SGHVS and CDR2 FQNEAQ. There are 15 residues in the CDR3. V was clipped by 1 base and J by 5 bases; unmatched bases: 5. This CDR3 reads CASSLVGLGEDTQYF. CDR3 DNA sequence: TGTGCCAGCAGCTTAGTGGGACTAGGGGAAGATACGCAGTATTTT. Full variable domain (rest looked up from reference TRBV7-8 and TRBJ2-3): GAGVSQSPRYKVAKRGQDVALRCDPISGHVSLFWYQQALGQGPEFLTYFQNEAQLDKSGLPSDRFFAERPEGSVSTLKIQRTQQEDSAVYLCASSLVGLGEDTQYFGPGTRLTVL.

This clonotype was counted ten times or more. V usage is TRBV19 and J usage is TRBJ2-2, with TRBD1 matching over 9 bases. This CDR3 contains 18 residues. V trimming: 7 bases; J trimming: 7 bases; junction bases outside the gene matches: 19. Germline V gene data show CDR1 as LNHDA and CDR2 as SQIVND (reference sequence). In DNA form, the CDR3 reads TGTGCCAGTATTCAAAGACAGGGACAGGGAGGTGTGTTCGGGGAGCTGTTTTTT. It codes for CASIQRQGQGGVFGELFF.

This clonotype was recorded at least ten times. The chain joins TRBV2 to TRBJ2-3; 9 positions agree with TRBD2. The junction had 5 bases not matched to a gene; V was cut back by 4 bases and J by 0 bases. CDR1 is SNHLY, CDR2 FYNNEI, per germline. The CDR3 loop spans 16 amino acids. The CDR3 DNA is TGTGCCAGCAGTGTCGAGGCGGGAGGGAGCACAGATACGCAGTATTTT. It encodes CASSVEAGGSTDTQYF.

This clonotype has ten or more counts. The genes are TRBV12-3 or TRBV12-4 and TRBJ2-4, with D perhaps matching TRBD2 (6 bases). The ends were cut back, 5 bases at V and 7 bases at J, with 12 bases in the middle. This CDR3 has 13 residues. The CDR3: CASSKPGGNIQYF. The CDR3, as DNA: TGTGCCAGCAGTAAACCTGGGGGGAACATTCAGTACTTC.

This clonotype was seen repeatedly, ten times or more. The gene calls are TRBV7-9 and TRBJ2-7; no reliable D call. The CDR3 loop spans 14 amino acids. Germline-derived CDR1 and CDR2 are SEHNR and FQNEAQ (reference sequence). V was cut by 5 bases and J by 0 bases, with 11 bases left in between. CDR3 sequence (DNA): TGTGCCAGCAGCAAAACTGGAGACTCCTACGAGCAGTACTTC. Translated: CASSKTGDSYEQYF.

Notes on this clonotype: Sequence at one end of the junction differs from germline and may be a read error. The gene calls are TRBV4-1 and TRBJ1-5, with D tentatively TRBD1 (5 bases). In germline, CDR1 is MGHRA, CDR2 YSYEKL. The CDR3 is 16 residues long. As DNA, the CDR3 is TGCGTCAGCAGCCAGGCGGGGCGAAATAGCAATCAGCCCCAGCATTTT. The encoded protein is CVSSQAGRNSNQPQHF.

This clonotype was seen a few times. CDR3 amino acids: CASNPTRQGLGYTF. The CDR3 DNA follows: TGTGCCAGCAACCCTACGAGACAGGGACTTGGCTACACCTTC. This chain joins TRBV7-9 and TRBJ1-2; 7 bases align to TRBD1. The CDR3 is 14 residues long. J was trimmed by 7 bases and V by 7 bases; bases with no gene match: 12. CDR1 is SEHNR and CDR2 is FQNEAQ in the germline V gene (reference sequence).

This clonotype has only a few counts. V gene TRBV19 combines with J gene TRBJ1-4; weak D call: TRBD1 (5 bases). The germline V gene has CDR1 LNHDA and CDR2 SQIVND (reference sequence). The CDR3 extends over 15 amino acids. V lost 6 bases and J 7 bases, leaving 18 bases between the germline ends. The CDR3 sequence is CASRHRDLGSEKLFF. In DNA form, the CDR3 reads TGTGCCAGTAGGCACCGGGACCTGGGGAGTGAAAAACTGTTTTTT. Looking up the rest from reference TRBV19 and TRBJ1-4 gives the full variable domain: DGGITQSPKYLFRKEGQNVTLSCEQNLNHDAMYWYRQDPGQGLRLIYYSQIVNDFQKGDIAEGYSVSREKKESFPLTVTSAQKNPTAFYLCASRHRDLGSEKLFFGSGTQLSVL.

This clonotype was seen a single time. A read error may be the cause here, since a much bigger clone is one base away. The CDR3 end shows no conserved phenylalanine or tryptophan, and so a read error is likely. This sequence joins TRBV28 and TRBJ2-7; D ambiguous. Trimming took off 5 bases at V and 5 bases at J, with 13 bases between the two ends. In germline, CDR1 is MDHEN, CDR2 SYDVKM. CDR3 size: 13 residues. CDR3 sequence (DNA): TGTGCCAGCAGTACAACAGTTATGAACGAGCAGTACTCC. It encodes CASSTTVMNEQYS.

Concerning this clonotype: One end of the junction is discordant with germline, which a read error may explain. The CDR3 protein is CVSSAGGDQPQHF. CDR3 nucleotide sequence: TGTGTCAGCAGCGCAGGGGGTGACCAGCCCCAGCATTTT. The chain carries TRBV2 and TRBJ1-5; 7 nucleotides line up with TRBD1. This CDR3 has 13 residues. Germline V gene data show CDR1 as SNHLY and CDR2 as FYNNEI.

This clonotype occurred many times. The V gene is TRBV24-1, the J gene TRBJ2-6; no reliable D call. CDR1 is KGHDR and CDR2 is SFDVKD in the germline V gene. The CDR3 sequence is 13 residues long. Trimming cost V 6 bases and J 2 bases, with 4 bases left between them. The CDR3 sequence: CATSPAGANVLTF. CDR3 DNA sequence: TGTGCCACCAGTCCCGCTGGGGCCAACGTCCTGACTTTC.

This clonotype was recorded at least ten times. The CDR3 spells CASSVNTGIRLFF. In DNA form, the CDR3 reads TGTGCCAGCAGCGTCAACACGGGTATAAGGCTGTTTTTT. The chain has TRBV7-9 and TRBJ1-4, with unresolved D. The CDR3 length is 13 residues. Trimming removed 5 bases from V and 14 bases from J, with 18 bases in between. CDR1 is SEHNR and CDR2 is FQNEAQ in the germline V gene (reference sequence). Full variable domain (remainder filled in from reference TRBV7-9 and TRBJ1-4): DTGVSQNPRHKITKRGQNVTFRCDPISEHNRLYWYRQTLGQGPEFLTYFQNEAQLEKSRLLSDRFSAERPKGSFSTLEIQRTEQGDSAMYLCASSVNTGIRLFFGSGTQLSVL.

The V call is TRBV9, the J call TRBJ1-1, with D maybe TRBD1 (5 bases). V lost 0 bases, J lost 3 bases, and 9 bases lay in between. Germline CDR1 is SGDLS and CDR2 is YYNGEE. This CDR3 has 14 residues. CDR3 DNA: TGTGCCAGCAGCGTAGGGGGGGGGTACACTGAAGCTTTCTTT. As protein: CASSVGGGYTEAFF.

This clonotype was seen only a few times. V and J are TRBV5-1 and TRBJ1-2, with a tentative D call TRBD1 (5 bases). Trimming took 0 bases from V and 3 from J, leaving 12 bases between them. Germline loops: CDR1 SGHRS, CDR2 YFSETQ. CDR3 size: 15 residues. CDR3 nucleotide sequence: TGCGCCAGCAGCTTGGACAGGTTTGGGGACTATGGCTACACCTTC. Its protein is CASSLDRFGDYGYTF. Using reference TRBV5-1 and TRBJ1-2 for the parts outside the CDR3, the full variable domain is KAGVTQTPRYLIKTRGQQVTLSCSPISGHRSVSWYQQTPGQGLQFLFEYFSETQRNKGNFPGRFSGRQFSNSRSEMNVSTLELGDSALYLCASSLDRFGDYGYTFGSGTRLTVV.

The chain carries TRBV29-1 and TRBJ2-1, with 9 bases lining up with TRBD1. Trimming removed 5 bases from V and 8 bases from J; junction bases left unmatched: 7. This CDR3 spans 13 amino acids. Germline-derived CDR1 and CDR2 are SQVTM and ANQGSEA. The CDR3 nucleotides read TGCAGCGTTTCCCGGGACAGGGACTATGAGCAGTTCTTC. This gives the protein CSVSRDRDYEQFF.

V and J are TRBV4-1 and TRBJ1-4, with D possibly TRBD1 on 5 matching bases. CDR1 is MGHRA and CDR2 is YSYEKL in the germline V gene. CDR3 length: 14 residues. The V end was cut by 7 bases, the J end by 5 bases, with 14 bases between. The CDR3 region is CASMTIGGNEKLFF. In DNA form, the CDR3 reads TGCGCCAGCATGACGATCGGGGGGAATGAAAAACTGTTTTTT.

Many counts were recorded for this clonotype. The genes are TRBV28 and TRBJ1-5; no clear D. CDR1 and CDR2 from the germline V gene are MDHEN and SYDVKM. CDR3 size: 15 residues. The V end was cut by 5 bases, the J end by 6 bases, with 17 bases between. The CDR3 here is CASSKFPPESQPQHF. The CDR3, as DNA: TGTGCCAGCAGTAAGTTCCCCCCCGAGAGTCAGCCCCAGCATTTT.

The chain combines TRBV20-1 with TRBJ1-2, with D perhaps matching TRBD1 (6 bases). This CDR3 has 15 residues. V lost 0 bases, J lost 1 base, and 12 bases lay in between. CDR1 is DFQATT, CDR2 SNEGSKA, per germline (reference sequence). The CDR3 region has the DNA TGCAGTGCTAGAGAACACAGGGTTCATAACTATGGCTACACCTTC. This codes for CSAREHRVHNYGYTF.

For this clonotype: This could be a read error, since a much larger clone is one nucleotide away. The chain links TRBV15 to TRBJ2-7; D call uncertain. This CDR3 has 14 amino acids. Per germline, CDR1 LNHNV and CDR2 YYDKDF (reference sequence). The CDR3 region has the DNA TGTGCCACCAGCAGAGGAGGTCTAACCTACGAGCAGCACTTC. This codes for CATSRGGLTYEQHF.